The rows below give T cell receptor beta chains drawn from one sample of a study of beta chain features in type 1 diabetes. Assay used: immunoSEQ multiplex PCR; TCRdb lists only in-frame clones, some missing. The table records about 110,000 clones, 30% to 50% of them present only once. Sequenced: stem cell memory CD4+ T cells from blood. These receptors were obtained from a woman aged 18-29 years in good health. Both conserved end residues are part of each CDR3. A D gene is named only where the DNA matches it firmly. Only some rows state a clone size, as once, few, many or a class for expanded clones.

TRBV5-1	TRBJ2-6	NA	few	15	CASSLDITGANVLTF	TGCGCCAGCAGCTTGGACATAACTGGGGCCAACGTCCTGACTTTC
TRBV7-6	TRBJ2-5	NA	NA	13	CASSYSQQETQYF	TGTGCCAGCAGCTATTCACAGCAAGAGACCCAGTACTTC
TRBV9	TRBJ2-3	TRBD2	NA	17	CASSVAPSGRLFDTQYF	TGTGCCAGCAGCGTAGCTCCGAGCGGGAGGCTCTTCGATACGCAGTATTTT
TRBV19	TRBJ2-5	NA	NA	16	CASSNRRAKGQETQYF	TGTGCCAGTAGTAATAGAAGGGCTAAGGGGCAAGAGACCCAGTACTTC
TRBV18	TRBJ2-1	TRBD2	few	14	CASKTSGAYNEQFF	TGTGCCAGCAAAACTAGCGGTGCCTACAATGAGCAGTTCTTC
TRBV18	TRBJ2-5	TRBD2	NA	18	CASSPRDSGRAFQETQYF	TGTGCCAGCTCACCGAGAGACAGCGGGAGGGCGTTCCAAGAGACCCAGTACTTC
TRBV6-1	TRBJ2-7	TRBD1	NA	14	CASSEDRITLVQYF	TGTGCCAGCAGTGAGGACAGGATAACCTTAGTGCAGTACTTC
TRBV5-1	TRBJ2-5	TRBD1	NA	14	CASSSTGGRETQYF	TGCGCCAGCAGCTCGACAGGGGGCAGAGAGACCCAGTACTTC
TRBV4-2	TRBJ2-7	NA	NA	15	CASSQERQIHYEQYF	TGTGCCAGCAGCCAAGAAAGACAGATCCACTACGAGCAGTACTTC
TRBV2	TRBJ1-2	TRBD1	NA	12	CASRGGQVPHTF	TGTGCCAGCAGGGGAGGACAGGTCCCCCACACCTTC
TRBV7-3	TRBJ2-1	NA	NA	16	CASSLGRGSSYNEQFF	TGTGCCAGCAGCTTAGGGCGGGGAAGCTCCTACAATGAGCAGTTCTTC
TRBV19	TRBJ2-2	NA	NA	15	CASSIFSGRAGELFF	TGTGCCAGTAGTATTTTCTCAGGGCGCGCCGGGGAGCTGTTTTTT
TRBV28	TRBJ2-1	NA	few	19	CASSNQRGGGLAGGHEQFF	TGTGCCAGCAGCAACCAGAGAGGGGGCGGCCTAGCGGGCGGGCATGAGCAGTTCTTC
TRBV7-2	TRBJ2-3	NA	NA	17	CASSLVLWGPNSDTQYF	TGTGCCAGCAGCTTAGTTTTATGGGGCCCTAACTCAGATACGCAGTATTTT
TRBV7-9	TRBJ2-6	NA	few	17	CASSLGYPRVGANVLTF	TGTGCCAGCAGCTTAGGGTACCCACGGGTTGGGGCCAACGTCCTGACTTTC
TRBV5-6	TRBJ2-7	NA	NA	12	CASSLYPYEQYF	TGTGCCAGCAGCTTGTATCCCTACGAGCAGTACTTC
TRBV5-1	TRBJ1-1	TRBD1	NA	15	CASSWRTGWGTEAFF	TGCGCCAGCAGCTGGAGGACAGGGTGGGGGACTGAAGCTTTCTTT
TRBV5-4	TRBJ2-3	NA	NA	15	CASSQGGGAAHTQYF	TGTGCCAGCAGCCAAGGAGGGGGGGCCGCCCATACGCAGTATTTT
TRBV7-2	TRBJ2-2	TRBD2	few	15	CASSSAGLATGELFF	TGTGCCAGCAGCTCCGCGGGACTAGCCACCGGGGAGCTGTTTTTT
TRBV5-4	TRBJ2-1	TRBD2	NA	15	CASSSGRDRYNEQFF	TGTGCCAGCAGCTCGGGGAGGGACCGGTACAATGAGCAGTTCTTC
TRBV28	TRBJ2-1	NA	NA	15	CASSPTGGDYNEQFF	TGTGCCAGCAGCCCAACAGGGGGGGACTACAATGAGCAGTTCTTC
TRBV7-9	TRBJ1-1	NA	NA	15	CASSLARGGNTEAFF	TGTGCCAGCAGCTTAGCGCGGGGAGGGAACACTGAAGCTTTCTTT
TRBV5-4	TRBJ2-7	TRBD2	few	13	CASSLASGSGQYF	TGTGCCAGCAGCTTGGCTAGCGGGAGTGGGCAGTACTTC
TRBV7-2	TRBJ1-3	NA	NA	16	CASSLRGWSGGNTIYF	TGTGCCAGCAGCTTAAGAGGCTGGTCGGGGGGAAACACCATATATTTT
TRBV28	TRBJ2-1	NA	NA	19	CASNPGALGKGRVTNEQFF	TGTGCCAGCAATCCGGGGGCCCTTGGGAAGGGGAGGGTCACGAATGAGCAGTTCTTC
TRBV13	TRBJ1-3	NA	few	18	CASSLVRQRLRSGNTIYF	TGTGCCAGCAGCTTAGTCCGACAGCGCTTGCGAAGTGGAAACACCATATATTTT
TRBV18	TRBJ2-1	NA	NA	12	CASSHRAMEQFF	TGTGCCAGCTCACACAGGGCTATGGAGCAGTTCTTC
TRBV19	TRBJ1-5	NA	NA	13	CASSFRSNQPQHF	TGTGCCAGTAGTTTCAGGAGCAATCAGCCCCAGCATTTT
TRBV11-1	TRBJ2-5	NA	few	18	CASSPLGVRRLPQETQYF	TGTGCCAGCAGCCCGTTAGGAGTCCGACGTTTACCCCAAGAGACCCAGTACTTC
TRBV2	TRBJ2-7	TRBD1	NA	16	CASSELAGQGPYEQYF	TGTGCCAGCAGTGAACTCGCCGGACAGGGTCCGTACGAGCAGTACTTC
TRBV28	TRBJ2-7	NA	NA	15	CASSLALAGSYEQYF	TGTGCCAGCAGTTTGGCGCTAGCAGGCTCCTACGAGCAGTACTTC
TRBV11-2	TRBJ2-1	NA	few	16	CASSLQTGSSYNEQFF	TGTGCCAGCAGCTTACAGACTGGCAGCTCCTACAATGAGCAGTTCTTC
TRBV27	TRBJ2-1	TRBD2	NA	15	CASSPGTTHYNEQFF	TGTGCCAGCAGTCCCGGGACTACCCACTACAATGAGCAGTTCTTC
TRBV19	TRBJ1-3	TRBD1	few	15	CASSGQASSGNTIYF	TGTGCCAGTAGTGGACAGGCGAGCTCTGGAAACACCATATATTTT
TRBV19	TRBJ2-2	NA	NA	14	CASRGSRFTGELFF	TGTGCCAGTCGTGGGAGCAGGTTCACCGGGGAGCTGTTTTTT
TRBV7-6	TRBJ2-3	TRBD2	NA	16	CASSPTSGRNPDTQYF	TGTGCCAGCAGCCCCACGAGCGGGAGAAATCCAGATACGCAGTATTTT